The 16 T cell receptor beta chains reported below all come from one sample, sequenced in a study of blood T cells in healthy people across ages. A J-beta primer mix and a sample-barcoded 5' primer were used in a second PCR of about 7 to 12 cycles. TCRdb processed the 5' RACE reads anew with MiXCR; each CDR3 protein has one entry. The sample contains about 1.5 million distinct CDR3 sequences, under 55% of which appear only once. Sequencing used blood. The source of these receptors is a woman aged 18-29 years in good health.

On this clonotype itself: This may come from a read error, since a much larger clone is one base off. J is TRBJ1-2 and V is TRBV20-1; TRBD1 is a possible D gene (6 bases). Germline CDR1 is DFQATT and CDR2 is SNEGSKA (reference sequence). CDR3 length: 13 residues. The CDR3: CSTSGRGGYGYTF. The CDR3 bases are TGCAGTACTAGTGGCAGGGGCGGCTATGGCTACACCTTC.

The chain is built from TRBV27 and TRBJ2-5; TRBD1 matches 8 bases. CDR1 and CDR2 (germline): MNHEY, SMNVEV (reference sequence). Trimming at V came to 6 bases and at J to 2 bases, leaving 2 bases not matched to a gene. The length of the CDR3 is 13 residues. The CDR3 nucleotides are TGTGCCAGCAGGGGACAGGCGCAAGAGACCCAGTACTTC. Residues: CASRGQAQETQYF.

This clonotype has a handful of counts. The V call is TRBV12-3 or TRBV12-4, the J call TRBJ2-1; unclear D gene. The CDR3 totals 11 residues. The V end was cut by 8 bases, the J end by 4 bases, with 6 bases between. The chain's CDR3 is CASDGYNEQFF. CDR3 DNA: TGTGCCAGCGACGGATACAATGAGCAGTTCTTC.

This clonotype was counted only a few times. This chain uses TRBV29-1 with TRBJ2-7, with a possible D match to TRBD2 (6 bases). With 7 bases removed from V and 2 bases from J, the gap between germline ends came to 15 bases. This CDR3 spans 13 amino acids. CDR1 is SQVTM, CDR2 ANQGSEA, per germline. This CDR3 is CSASRRGPYEQYF. CDR3 bases: TGCAGCGCTTCCAGGAGGGGACCCTACGAGCAGTACTTC.

A few counts support this clonotype. The chain uses TRBV7-9 and TRBJ2-7; the match to TRBD1 covers 9 bases. The germline V gene has CDR1 SEHNR and CDR2 FQNEAQ (reference sequence). V was clipped by 5 bases and J by 1 base; unmatched bases: 6. The CDR3 has 15 residues. The CDR3 DNA reads as TGTGCCAGCAGCGCTACAGGGGGCTTTTCCTACGAGCAGTACTTC. Its translation: CASSATGGFSYEQYF.

The V call is TRBV29-1, the J call TRBJ2-1, with TRBD2 matching 7 bases. The CDR3 is 15 residues long. Per the germline V gene, CDR1 is SQVTM and CDR2 is ANQGSEA. With 4 bases clipped from V and 7 bases from J, the junction kept 13 bases outside the gene matches. The CDR3 DNA is TGCAGCGTTGTCCTCGGGGCGGGAGCTGTAAATGAGCAGTTCTTC. Encoded protein: CSVVLGAGAVNEQFF.

As regards this clonotype: This could be a read error, since a much larger clone is one nucleotide away. V is TRBV5-1 and J is TRBJ2-1; 7 bases are shared with TRBD2. The J call may be in error: the DNA end matches TRBJ2-7 better. This CDR3 comprises 16 residues. From germline, CDR1 is SGHRS and CDR2 YFSETQ. The CDR3 region is CASRLGSGAYYNEQYF. DNA of the CDR3: TGCGCCAGCAGATTGGGAAGCGGGGCCTATTACAATGAGCAGTACTTC.

CDR3 sequence (DNA): TGCAGCGCAAATGGGGGCAGGGGGCCCGTAGAGACCCAGTACTTC. Translating gives CSANGGRGPVETQYF. The rearrangement uses TRBV29-1 and TRBJ2-7; 8 bases fit TRBD1. The end of the DNA aligns better with TRBJ2-5, so the J call may be wrong. CDR1 and CDR2 from the germline V gene are SQVTM and ANQGSEA. There are 15 residues in the CDR3.

This clonotype was found a few times. V is TRBV7-6 and J is TRBJ2-1, with a possible D match to TRBD1 (5 bases). The CDR3 length is 16 residues. Trimming took 4 bases from V and 0 from J, leaving 13 bases between them. Looked up from germline, CDR1 is SGHVS and CDR2 is FNYEAQ. CDR3 loop: CASSYPRQSSYNEQFF. CDR3 DNA: TGTGCCAGCAGCTACCCGAGACAGAGCTCCTACAATGAGCAGTTCTTC.

The gene calls are TRBV20-1 and TRBJ2-3; D is undetermined. The CDR3 loop spans 14 amino acids. Germline V lookup: CDR1 DFQATT, CDR2 SNEGSKA (reference sequence). The ends were cut back, 6 bases at V and 2 bases at J, with 15 bases in the middle. CDR3: CSAPPVEYTDTQYF. In DNA form, the CDR3 reads TGCAGTGCCCCTCCGGTGGAATACACAGATACGCAGTATTTT.

Notes on this clonotype: At one of its ends the junction is not consistent with the germline gene, which may arise from a read error. This chain connects TRBV12-3 or TRBV12-4 to TRBJ2-3, with 8 bases that match TRBD2. The CDR3 is 14 residues long. The CDR3 nucleotides are TGTGCCAGCAGTCCGGGGGGGAGCACAGATGCGCAGTATTTT. It is translated as CASSPGGSTDAQYF.

J is TRBJ2-3 and V is TRBV5-1, with D maybe TRBD1 (6 bases). The germline CDR1 and CDR2 sequences are SGHRS and YFSETQ. The CDR3 extends over 16 amino acids. The V and J ends lost 0 bases and 0 bases respectively, with 11 bases between them. CDR3 amino acids: CASSLGGPNSTDTQYF. The DNA of the CDR3 is TGCGCCAGCAGCTTGGGGGGGCCCAATAGCACAGATACGCAGTATTTT.

The chain couples TRBV27 to TRBJ2-4; D is unresolved. The J call may be mistaken, given a closer DNA end match to TRBJ2-7. This CDR3 is 13 amino acids long. The V gene's germline CDR1 is MNHEY and CDR2 SMNVEV (reference sequence). The CDR3 sequence is CASSVRITYEQYF. In DNA, the CDR3 is TGTGCCAGCAGTGTAAGGATTACCTACGAGCAGTACTTC.

The rearrangement uses TRBV6-2 or TRBV6-3 and TRBJ1-1, with D uncertain. There are 12 residues in the CDR3. CDR1 and CDR2 (germline): MNHEY, SVGEGT. V dropped 7 bases and J dropped 6 bases, with 12 bases sitting between them. CDR3 nucleotide sequence: TGTGCCAGCACTACTACGAGGTCTGAAGCTTTCTTT. Encoded protein: CASTTTRSEAFF.

This clonotype turned up a few times. The chain recombines TRBV7-3 with TRBJ2-5; the match to TRBD2 covers 7 bases. CDR1 is SGHTA and CDR2 is FQGTGA in the germline V gene. V was clipped by 4 bases and J by 3 bases; unmatched bases: 8. The CDR3 is made up of 15 amino acids. The CDR3 nucleotides read TGTGCCAGCAGCTCATCGGCGCTAGCGGAAGAGACCCAGTACTTC. Encoded protein: CASSSSALAEETQYF.

The V gene is TRBV20-1, the J gene TRBJ2-7, with 7 positions matching TRBD2. V was pared by 3 bases and J by 6 bases, with 11 bases of the junction left unmatched. CDR1 is DFQATT and CDR2 is SNEGSKA in the germline V gene (reference sequence). CDR3 length: 14 residues. The CDR3 sequence: CSARKWDYGGEQYF. The CDR3 DNA is TGCAGTGCTAGGAAATGGGACTATGGGGGCGAGCAGTACTTC.